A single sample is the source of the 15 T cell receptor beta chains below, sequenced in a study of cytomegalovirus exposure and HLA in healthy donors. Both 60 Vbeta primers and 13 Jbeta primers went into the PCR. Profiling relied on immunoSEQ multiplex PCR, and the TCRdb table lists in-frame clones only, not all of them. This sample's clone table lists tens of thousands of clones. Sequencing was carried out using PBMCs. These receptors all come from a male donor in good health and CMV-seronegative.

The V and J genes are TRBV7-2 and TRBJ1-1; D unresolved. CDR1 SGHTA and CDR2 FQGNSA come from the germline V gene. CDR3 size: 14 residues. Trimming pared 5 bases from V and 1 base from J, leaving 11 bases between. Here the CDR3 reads CASSPVAGNTEAFF. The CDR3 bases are TGTGCCAGCAGCCCCGTCGCAGGGAACACTGAAGCTTTCTTT.

The CDR3 is CASGSGTGYNYGYTF. The DNA of the CDR3 is TGTGCCAGCGGATCCGGGACAGGGTATAACTATGGCTACACCTTC. The gene calls are TRBV27 and TRBJ1-2, with TRBD1 matching over 9 bases. The CDR3 runs 15 residues. Germline trimming cut 8 bases from V and 1 base from J; bases unmatched to any gene: 8. The germline V gene has CDR1 MNHEY and CDR2 SMNVEV (reference sequence).

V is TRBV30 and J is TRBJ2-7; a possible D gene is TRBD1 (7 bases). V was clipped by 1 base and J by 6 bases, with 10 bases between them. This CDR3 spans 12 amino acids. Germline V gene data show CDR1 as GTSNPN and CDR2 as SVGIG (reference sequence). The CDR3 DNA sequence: TGTGCCTGGAGTGGCCAGGGGGGCGAGCAGTACTTC. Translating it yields CAWSGQGGEQYF.

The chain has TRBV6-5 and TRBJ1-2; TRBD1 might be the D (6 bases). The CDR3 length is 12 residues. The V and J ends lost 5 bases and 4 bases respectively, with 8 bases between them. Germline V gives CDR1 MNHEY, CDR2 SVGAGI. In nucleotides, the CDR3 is TGTGCCAGCAGTCAGGACAGCTATGGCTACACCTTC. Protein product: CASSQDSYGYTF.

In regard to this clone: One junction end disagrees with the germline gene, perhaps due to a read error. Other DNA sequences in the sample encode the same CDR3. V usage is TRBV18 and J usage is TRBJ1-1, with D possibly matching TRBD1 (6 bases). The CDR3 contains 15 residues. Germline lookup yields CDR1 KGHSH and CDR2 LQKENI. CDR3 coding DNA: TGCGCCAGCTCACTAGGTGGGGGGGCTGACACTGAAGCTTTCTTT. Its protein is CASSLGGGADTEAFF.

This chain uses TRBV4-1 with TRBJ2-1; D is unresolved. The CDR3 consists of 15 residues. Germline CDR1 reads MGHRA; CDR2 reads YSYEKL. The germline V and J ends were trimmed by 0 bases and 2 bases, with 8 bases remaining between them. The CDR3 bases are TGCGCCAGCAGCCAAGATCACACTACCTACAATGAGCAGTTCTTC. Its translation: CASSQDHTTYNEQFF.

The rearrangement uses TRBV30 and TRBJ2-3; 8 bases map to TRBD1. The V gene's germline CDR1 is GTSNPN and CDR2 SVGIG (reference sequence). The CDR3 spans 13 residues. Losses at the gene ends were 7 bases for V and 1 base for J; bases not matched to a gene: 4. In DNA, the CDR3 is TGTGCCTCGACAGGGGTGGGCACAGATACGCAGTATTTT. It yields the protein CASTGVGTDTQYF.

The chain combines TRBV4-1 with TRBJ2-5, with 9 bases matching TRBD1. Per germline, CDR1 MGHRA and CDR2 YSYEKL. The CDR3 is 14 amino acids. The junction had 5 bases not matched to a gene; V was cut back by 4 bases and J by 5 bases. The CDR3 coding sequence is TGCGCCAGCAGCCTACGGACAGGGGAGGAGACCCAGTACTTC. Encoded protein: CASSLRTGEETQYF.

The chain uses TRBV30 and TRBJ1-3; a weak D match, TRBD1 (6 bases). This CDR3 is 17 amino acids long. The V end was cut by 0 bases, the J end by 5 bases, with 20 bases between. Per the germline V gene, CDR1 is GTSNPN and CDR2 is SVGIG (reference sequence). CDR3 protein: CAWSVESGTTLRNTIYF. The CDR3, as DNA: TGTGCCTGGAGTGTTGAGTCAGGGACAACTCTTAGAAACACCATATATTTT. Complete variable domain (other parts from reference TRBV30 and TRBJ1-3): SQTIHQWPATLVQPVGSPLSLECTVEGTSNPNLYWYRQAAGRGLQLLFYSVGIGQISSEVPQNLSASRPQDRQFILSSKKLLLSDSGFYLCAWSVESGTTLRNTIYFGEGSWLTVV.

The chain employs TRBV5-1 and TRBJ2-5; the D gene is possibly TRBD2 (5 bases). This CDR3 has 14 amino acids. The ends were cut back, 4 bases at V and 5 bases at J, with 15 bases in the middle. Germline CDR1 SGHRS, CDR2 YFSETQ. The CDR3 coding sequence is TGCGCCAGCAGCGCCGGTTCCGGGGTCGAGACCCAGTACTTC. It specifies CASSAGSGVETQYF.

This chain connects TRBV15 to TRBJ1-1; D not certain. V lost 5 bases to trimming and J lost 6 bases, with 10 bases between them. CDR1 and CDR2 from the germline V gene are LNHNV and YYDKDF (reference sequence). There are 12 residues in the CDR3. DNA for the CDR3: TGTGCCACCAGCTCCAAAAGCTCTGAAGCTTTCTTT. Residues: CATSSKSSEAFF.

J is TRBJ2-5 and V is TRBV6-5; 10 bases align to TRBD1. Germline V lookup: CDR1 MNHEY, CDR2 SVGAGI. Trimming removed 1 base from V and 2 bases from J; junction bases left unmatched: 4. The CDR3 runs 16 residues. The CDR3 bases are TGTGCCAGCAGTTACTTCCGGGACAGGGGACAAGAGACCCAGTACTTC. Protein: CASSYFRDRGQETQYF.

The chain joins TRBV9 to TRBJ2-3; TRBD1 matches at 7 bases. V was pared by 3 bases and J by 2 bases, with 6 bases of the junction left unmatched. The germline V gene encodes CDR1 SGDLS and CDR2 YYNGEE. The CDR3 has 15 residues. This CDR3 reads CASSARDSSTDTQYF. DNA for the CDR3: TGTGCCAGCAGCGCACGGGACAGTTCCACAGATACGCAGTATTTT.

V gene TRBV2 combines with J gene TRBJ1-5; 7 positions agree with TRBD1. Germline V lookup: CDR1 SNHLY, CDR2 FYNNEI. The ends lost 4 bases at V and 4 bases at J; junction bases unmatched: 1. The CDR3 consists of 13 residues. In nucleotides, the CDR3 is TGTGCCAGCAGTGGGACAGGAAATCAGCCCCAGCATTTT. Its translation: CASSGTGNQPQHF.

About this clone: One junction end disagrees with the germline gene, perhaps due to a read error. The CDR3 bases are TGTGCCAGCCAAACCCGCAACCTAGCGAGGATAGAGACCCGGTACTTC. This sequence encodes CASQTRNLARIETRYF. The rearrangement uses TRBV5-6 and TRBJ2-5, with D tentatively TRBD2 (6 bases). CDR1 is SGHDT, CDR2 YYEEEE, per germline. The CDR3 consists of 16 residues.